The 10 T cell receptor beta chains below all came from one sample that was sequenced in a study of T cell repertoires in ileal Crohn's disease. Assay: immunoSEQ multiplex PCR; the TCRdb copy retains only in-frame clones and omits some. Here the sample spans roughly 7,900 clones, more than 85% being singletons. The sequencing sample was made of ileal tissue. The receptor source for this set is an adult with Crohn's disease.

The chain combines TRBV7-8 with TRBJ1-2; D is unresolved. CDR3 length: 13 amino acids. Trimming removed 5 bases from V and 5 bases from J, with 12 bases in between. CDR1 is SGHVS and CDR2 is FQNEAQ in the germline V gene. The CDR3 bases are TGTGCCAGCAGCCCCTGGGAGGGTTATGGCTACACCTTC. It encodes CASSPWEGYGYTF.

J is TRBJ2-5 and V is TRBV7-7, with 10 bases fitting TRBD2. Germline V gene lookup returns CDR1 SSHAT and CDR2 FNYEAQ (reference sequence). CDR3 length: 15 amino acids. The CDR3 protein is CASGMGLAPQETQYF. CDR3 bases: TGTGCTAGCGGAATGGGACTAGCGCCTCAAGAGACCCAGTACTTC.

This clone has a single count. The V gene is TRBV6-6, the J gene TRBJ2-7; perhaps TRBD2 as D (5 bases). Trimming stripped 7 bases from V and 7 bases from J, with 17 bases between. CDR1 and CDR2 from the germline V gene are MNHNY and SVGAGI (reference sequence). The CDR3 has 13 residues. CDR3 in DNA: TGTGCCAGCATCGGCTCTGATACGGGGGAGCAGTACTTC. Protein product: CASIGSDTGEQYF.

The CDR3: CASINAGGGLNTEAFF. CDR3 sequence (DNA): TGTGCCAGTATCAATGCGGGGGGCGGTTTGAACACTGAAGCTTTCTTT. The gene calls are TRBV19 and TRBJ1-1, with D perhaps matching TRBD1 (6 bases). Germline lookup yields CDR1 LNHDA and CDR2 SQIVND (reference sequence). V was trimmed by 7 bases and J by 0 bases, leaving 18 bases between them. This CDR3 has 16 residues.

V and J are TRBV7-3 and TRBJ2-7, with 10 bases aligning to TRBD2. Germline CDR1 is SGHTA and CDR2 is FQGTGA. Trimming at V came to 0 bases and at J to 5 bases, leaving 1 base not matched to a gene. The CDR3 loop spans 14 amino acids. As DNA, the CDR3 is TGTGCCAGCAGCTTAACGGGACTAGCGAACGAGCAGTACTTC. It translates to CASSLTGLANEQYF.

The V call is TRBV7-3, the J call TRBJ2-7; 8 bases align to TRBD1. The ends lost 6 bases at V and 0 bases at J; junction bases unmatched: 7. The CDR3 loop spans 15 amino acids. Germline-derived CDR1 and CDR2 are SGHTA and FQGTGA. The CDR3 sequence is CASSSGTGDSYEQYF. The DNA of the CDR3 is TGTGCCAGCAGTAGTGGGACAGGCGACTCCTACGAGCAGTACTTC. The entire variable domain, with the rest obtained from reference TRBV7-3 and TRBJ2-7, is as follows: GAGVSQTPSNKVTEKGKYVELRCDPISGHTALYWYRQSLGQGPEFLIYFQGTGAADDSGLPNDRFFAVRPEGSVSTLKIQRTERGDSAVYLCASSSGTGDSYEQYFGPGTRLTVT.

V usage is TRBV5-1 and J usage is TRBJ1-4; a weak D match, TRBD1 (6 bases). Trimming removed 0 bases from V and 15 bases from J, with 15 bases in between. CDR1 is SGHRS, CDR2 YFSETQ, per germline. CDR3 length: 13 residues. In DNA form, the CDR3 reads TGCGCCAGCAGCTTGGTACAGGGAGGGATGGTGTTTTTT. It encodes CASSLVQGGMVFF.

This clone was recorded only once. The J gene is TRBJ2-7, the V gene TRBV5-6; 8 positions match TRBD2. Germline-derived CDR1 and CDR2 are SGHDT and YYEEEE. J was trimmed by 5 bases and V by 5 bases; bases with no gene match: 6. CDR3 length equals 13 residues. This CDR3 is CASRAGTSHEQYF. DNA for the CDR3: TGTGCCAGCAGGGCCGGGACTAGTCACGAGCAGTACTTC. The full variable domain, rest sourced from reference TRBV5-6 and TRBJ2-7, is DAGVTQSPTHLIKTRGQQVTLRCSPKSGHDTVSWYQQALGQGPQFIFQYYEEEERQRGNFPDRFSGHQFPNYSSELNVNALLLGDSALYLCASRAGTSHEQYFGPGTRLTVT.

J is TRBJ1-2 and V is TRBV28; possible D gene TRBD1, 6 bases. CDR1 is MDHEN, CDR2 SYDVKM, per germline. V lost 6 bases to trimming and J lost 3 bases, with 20 bases between them. The CDR3 has 16 residues. The DNA for the CDR3 is TGTGCCAGCAGGGAACAGGGACGGAGTTTCGACTATGGCTACACCTTC. Protein product: CASREQGRSFDYGYTF.

V and J are TRBV11-2 and TRBJ2-7, with TRBD2 identical over 9 bases. The germline V gene encodes CDR1 SGHAT and CDR2 FQNNGV. The ends lost 2 bases at V and 2 bases at J; junction bases unmatched: 7. This CDR3 is 16 amino acids long. In DNA, the CDR3 is TGTGCCAGCAGCTTACCAACTAGCGGGTTTACCTACGAGCAGTACTTC. Its translation is CASSLPTSGFTYEQYF.